This T cell receptor beta chain was captured by sequencing in a study of regulatory T cells in long-lasting Graves disease. General study findings and limits: New patients shared roughly 980 public clonotypes, fewer than the approximately 2,500 shared by persistent patients.

CDR1 is SGHTA and CDR2 is FQGNSA in the germline V gene. V lost 5 bases to trimming and J lost 6 bases, with 19 bases between them. This CDR3 is 15 amino acids long. Arm-PCR with iRepertoire HTBI primers amplified the CDR3 regions for these TCR beta libraries. Methods used by the authors: Among the samples, some 68 TRBV and 14 TRBJ segments were identified. TCRdb reprocessed the multiplex PCR reads with MiXCR, giving one entry per CDR3 protein. The V and J calls and clone size are TCRdb's, not the authors'. The sample has hundreds of thousands of distinct CDR3 sequences; 12% are singletons. This clonotype was seen only a few times. The target antigen is unknown. Described time point: newly diagnosed GD, antithyroid drugs for less than 3 months. After RNA was extracted from PBMCs, the TCR library was made from it. Patient provenance is recorded as an endocrinology department in Xi'an, China. This sample also belongs to another study, concerning T cells in Graves' hyperthyroidism and ophthalmopathy.

V is TRBV7-2 and J is TRBJ1-2; no definite D call. This clonotype was obtained from a woman aged 25-40 years with Graves disease. Specimen: peripheral blood mononuclear cells (PBMCs), collected at new diagnosis, from a patient treated with antithyroid drugs. CDR3 in amino acids: CASSQTLGGSHGYTF. Here the CDR3 DNA reads TGTGCCAGCAGCCAAACCCTGGGAGGAAGCCATGGCTACACCTTC.